This entry is about one TCR beta chain. What it binds is unknown. At sampling all donors were nominally healthy, likely with unrecorded immune exposures. Germline V gene lookup returns CDR1 MNHEY and CDR2 SMNVEV (reference sequence). The CDR3 totals 16 residues. V shed 2 bases and J shed 4 bases, with 15 bases lying between them. The data are from a study of cytomegalovirus exposure and HLA in healthy donors. Whole-study results and caveats: A later analysis linked a missense DCLRE1C variant to TCR beta V- and J-gene trimming.

Amplification used 60 Vbeta primers and 13 Jbeta primers. Assay used: immunoSEQ multiplex PCR; TCRdb lists only in-frame clones, some missing. The sample records under 200,000 clones, around three quarters being singletons. The clonotype originates from a man between 25 and 39 years old in good health and CMV-seronegative. Source material: PBMCs. V usage is TRBV27 and J usage is TRBJ1-5, with unresolved D. CDR3 loop: CASSLISVAGNQPQHF. CDR3 nucleotides: TGTGCCAGCAGTTTAATCTCTGTGGCAGGAAATCAGCCCCAGCATTTT.